Listed here are 16 T cell receptor beta chains from one sample, sequenced in a study of beta chain features in type 1 diabetes. As every portion of the isolated RNA was reverse transcribed, the sequencing read expressed TCRB transcripts. Produced via immunoSEQ multiplex PCR; TCRdb's table is partial and in-frame only. The sample holds around 250,000 clones, around 14% seen once. The specimen sequenced was naive CD4+ T cells from blood. The receptor source for this set is a woman aged 40 to 49 in good health.

This clone was recorded a few times. CDR3 region: CASSFETGQAAYF. The CDR3 DNA reads as TGTGCCAGCAGCTTCGAGACAGGGCAGGCTGCGTACTTC. The V and J genes are TRBV7-2 and TRBJ2-5; 7 bases map to TRBD1. Per the germline V gene, CDR1 is SGHTA and CDR2 is FQGNSA. CDR3 length: 13 amino acids. V was clipped by 3 bases and J by 13 bases; unmatched bases: 11.

This clone was seen a handful of times. The V gene is TRBV2, the J gene TRBJ1-5; D is perhaps TRBD1 (5 bases). Trimming removed 7 bases from V and 5 bases from J, with 12 bases in between. CDR3 length: 13 amino acids. CDR1 and CDR2 from the germline V gene are SNHLY and FYNNEI. For the CDR3, the DNA is TGTGCCAGCAAGATCGGGACTTATCAGCCCCAGCATTTT. Its protein is CASKIGTYQPQHF.

This clone has only a few counts. The chain combines TRBV9 with TRBJ2-2, with 8 bases lining up with TRBD2. The CDR3 has 15 residues. V gave up 4 bases and J gave up 7 bases; unmatched junction bases: 9. The germline V gene encodes CDR1 SGDLS and CDR2 YYNGEE. The CDR3: CASSTSGGPYGELFF. Here the CDR3 DNA reads TGTGCCAGCAGCACCTCGGGGGGGCCTTACGGGGAGCTGTTTTTT.

CDR3 region: CASPGRRAVFYEQYF. Written as DNA, the CDR3 is TGTGCCAGCCCCGGACGCAGGGCGGTCTTCTACGAGCAGTACTTC. The J gene is TRBJ2-7, the V gene TRBV7-2, with D possibly matching TRBD1 (5 bases). V lost 8 bases and J 3 bases, leaving 20 bases between the germline ends. The CDR3 is 15 residues long. Per germline, CDR1 SGHTA and CDR2 FQGNSA.

The gene calls are TRBV5-6 and TRBJ1-4; D might be TRBD1 (5 bases). V shed 2 bases and J shed 7 bases, with 9 bases lying between them. Germline V gives CDR1 SGHDT, CDR2 YYEEEE. This CDR3 has 13 residues. The CDR3 region has the DNA TGTGCCAGCAGCTTTGGGGGGACTGAAAAACTGTTTTTT. It translates to CASSFGGTEKLFF. Full variable domain (rest looked up from reference TRBV5-6 and TRBJ1-4): DAGVTQSPTHLIKTRGQQVTLRCSPKSGHDTVSWYQQALGQGPQFIFQYYEEEERQRGNFPDRFSGHQFPNYSSELNVNALLLGDSALYLCASSFGGTEKLFFGSGTQLSVL.

The chain employs TRBV5-1 and TRBJ1-3, with TRBD1 as a possible D gene (6 bases). Germline V gene sequence: CDR1 SGHRS, CDR2 YFSETQ. Trimming stripped 0 bases from V and 3 bases from J, with 7 bases between. The CDR3 totals 14 residues. The CDR3 region has the DNA TGCGCCAGCAGCTTGGGGGACAATGGAAACACCATATATTTT. Amino acids: CASSLGDNGNTIYF.

The chain has TRBV29-1 and TRBJ2-1; 8 nucleotides align to TRBD1. Unmatched junction bases numbered 5, after V lost 1 base and J lost 9 bases. CDR1 SQVTM and CDR2 ANQGSEA come from the germline V gene. The CDR3 contains 13 residues. The CDR3, as DNA: TGCAGCGTTGAAGGACAGGGGTTTACTGAGCAGTTCTTC. Encoded protein: CSVEGQGFTEQFF.

V usage is TRBV15 and J usage is TRBJ1-2; a weak D match, TRBD1 (6 bases). Per the germline V gene, CDR1 is LNHNV and CDR2 is YYDKDF (reference sequence). Trimming removed 4 bases at V and 2 bases at J, with 11 bases between. This CDR3 spans 14 amino acids. The CDR3 nucleotides are TGTGCCACCAGCACCGAAACAGGGAACTATGGCTACACCTTC. Its protein product is CATSTETGNYGYTF.

The chain combines TRBV6-5 with TRBJ2-3, with 7 positions matching TRBD1. Germline CDR1 is MNHEY and CDR2 is SVGAGI. With 0 bases clipped from V and 0 bases from J, the junction kept 0 bases outside the gene matches. This CDR3 comprises 15 residues. Here the CDR3 DNA reads TGTGCCAGCAGTTACTCGACAGGGAGCACAGATACGCAGTATTTT. Translated, it gives CASSYSTGSTDTQYF.

DNA for the CDR3: TGCAGTGCTACCCGGAGAGAGACCCAGTACTTC. It is translated as CSATRRETQYF. The gene calls are TRBV20-1 and TRBJ2-5; D not resolved. From germline, CDR1 is DFQATT and CDR2 SNEGSKA (reference sequence). This CDR3 is 11 amino acids long. V was cut by 4 bases and J by 4 bases, with 7 bases left in between.

This clone was counted a few times. J is TRBJ2-7 and V is TRBV5-1; the match to TRBD1 covers 7 bases. Germline V gives CDR1 SGHRS, CDR2 YFSETQ. The CDR3 has 12 residues. The trim removed 4 bases at V and 6 bases at J, leaving 4 bases unmatched. CDR3 amino acids: CASSTDRAEQYF. The DNA for the CDR3 is TGCGCCAGCAGCACCGACAGGGCCGAGCAGTACTTC.

In its sample, this clone was seen a few times. The chain uses TRBV9 and TRBJ2-2; 10 bases fit TRBD2. The CDR3 is 18 amino acids. The J segment lost 3 bases and the V segment lost 4 bases, leaving 12 bases of the junction unmatched. From germline, CDR1 is SGDLS and CDR2 YYNGEE. The CDR3 coding sequence is TGTGCCAGCAGCCCCCCCTGGGTAGCGGGGGGTTACACCGGGGAGCTGTTTTTT. Protein sequence: CASSPPWVAGGYTGELFF.

The J gene is TRBJ1-2, the V gene TRBV6-5; D unresolved. The germline gives CDR1 MNHEY, CDR2 SVGAGI. The ends were cut back, 3 bases at V and 8 bases at J, with 16 bases in the middle. This CDR3 has 14 amino acids. The CDR3 spells CASSYDRLVGGYTF. For the CDR3, the DNA is TGTGCCAGCAGTTATGATCGGTTGGTCGGGGGCTACACCTTC.

V is TRBV5-4 and J is TRBJ2-3; 10 nucleotides match TRBD2. V was pared by 0 bases and J by 4 bases, with 5 bases of the junction left unmatched. CDR1 and CDR2 (germline): SGHNT, YYREEE (reference sequence). The CDR3 has 16 residues. Here the CDR3 DNA reads TGTGCCAGCAGCTTGGGAGCCAGCGGGGGGGCAGATACGCAGTATTTT. It specifies CASSLGASGGADTQYF.

The chain links TRBV7-9 to TRBJ2-3, with 10 bases matching TRBD2. Trimming cost V 5 bases and J 4 bases; bases outside gene matches: 3. The CDR3 totals 14 residues. Germline V gives CDR1 SEHNR, CDR2 FQNEAQ (reference sequence). The CDR3 reads CASSPSGGADTQYF. CDR3 coding DNA: TGTGCCAGCAGCCCGAGCGGGGGGGCAGATACGCAGTATTTT.

The gene calls are TRBV9 and TRBJ2-3; 9 bases agree with TRBD2. Trimming cost V 5 bases and J 3 bases; bases outside gene matches: 4. CDR1 and CDR2 (germline): SGDLS, YYNGEE. This CDR3 contains 14 residues. CDR3 nucleotides: TGTGCCAGCAGAGCGGGGGGTGGGACAGATACGCAGTATTTT. Translating it yields CASRAGGGTDTQYF.